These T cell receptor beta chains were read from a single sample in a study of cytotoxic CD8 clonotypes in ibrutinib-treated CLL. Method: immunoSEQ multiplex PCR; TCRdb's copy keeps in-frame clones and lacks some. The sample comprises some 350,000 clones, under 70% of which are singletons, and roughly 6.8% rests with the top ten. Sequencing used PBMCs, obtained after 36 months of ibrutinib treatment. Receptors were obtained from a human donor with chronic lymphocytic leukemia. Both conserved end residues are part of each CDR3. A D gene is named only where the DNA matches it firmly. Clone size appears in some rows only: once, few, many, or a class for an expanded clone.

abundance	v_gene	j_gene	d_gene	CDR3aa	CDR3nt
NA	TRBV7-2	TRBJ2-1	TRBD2	CASSLRGLAITYNEQFF	TGTGCCAGCAGCTTAAGGGGACTAGCGATTACCTACAATGAGCAGTTCTTC
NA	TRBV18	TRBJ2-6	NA	CASSPLISGANVLTF	TGTGCCAGCTCACCACTGATCTCTGGGGCCAACGTCCTGACTTTC
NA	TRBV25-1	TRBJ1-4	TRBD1	CASSKGAGEKLFF	TGTGCCAGCAGTAAGGGGGCAGGGGAAAAACTGTTTTTT
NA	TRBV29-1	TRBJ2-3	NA	CSAKKSGFADTQYF	TGCAGCGCAAAGAAGTCAGGGTTTGCAGATACGCAGTATTTT
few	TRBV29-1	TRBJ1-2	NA	CSVADGDYGYTF	TGCAGCGTCGCGGACGGAGACTATGGCTACACCTTC
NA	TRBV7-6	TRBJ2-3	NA	CASSLGPPTDTQYF	TGTGCCAGCAGCTTGGGACCTCCCACAGATACGCAGTATTTT
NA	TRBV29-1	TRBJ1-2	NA	CSVGRNSSPKNYGYTF	TGCAGCGTTGGAAGGAACTCGTCACCAAAAAACTATGGCTACACCTTC
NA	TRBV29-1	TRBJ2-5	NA	CSGFEETQYF	TGCAGCGGCTTCGAGGAGACCCAGTACTTC
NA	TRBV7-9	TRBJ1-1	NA	CASSLANPGTEAFF	TGTGCCAGCAGCTTAGCTAACCCGGGCACTGAAGCTTTCTTT
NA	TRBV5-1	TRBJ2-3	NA	CASGKAGAPNTDTQYF	TGCGCCAGCGGAAAAGCAGGGGCGCCGAACACAGATACGCAGTATTTT